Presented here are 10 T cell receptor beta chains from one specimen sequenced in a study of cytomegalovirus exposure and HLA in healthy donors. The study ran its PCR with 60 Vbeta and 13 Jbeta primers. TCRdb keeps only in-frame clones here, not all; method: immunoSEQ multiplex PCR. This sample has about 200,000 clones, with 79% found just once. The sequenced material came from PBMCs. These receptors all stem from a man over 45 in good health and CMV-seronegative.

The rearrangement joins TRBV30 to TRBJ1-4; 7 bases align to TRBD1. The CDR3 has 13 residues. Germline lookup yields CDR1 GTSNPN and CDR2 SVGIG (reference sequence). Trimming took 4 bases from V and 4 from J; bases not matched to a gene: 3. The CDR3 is CAWTRDSNEKLFF. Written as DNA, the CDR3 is TGTGCCTGGACTCGGGACAGTAATGAAAAACTGTTTTTT.

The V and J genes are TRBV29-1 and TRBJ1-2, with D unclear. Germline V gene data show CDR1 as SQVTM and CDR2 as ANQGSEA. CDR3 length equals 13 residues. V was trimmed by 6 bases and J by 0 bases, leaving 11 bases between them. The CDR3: CSVENIPNYGYTF. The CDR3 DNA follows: TGCAGCGTAGAAAACATCCCTAACTATGGCTACACCTTC.

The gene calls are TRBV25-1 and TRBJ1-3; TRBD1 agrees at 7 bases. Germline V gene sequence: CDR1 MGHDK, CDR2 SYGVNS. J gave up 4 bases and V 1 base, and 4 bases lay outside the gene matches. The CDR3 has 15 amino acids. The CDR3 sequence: CASSESTGFGNTIYF. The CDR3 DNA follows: TGTGCCAGCAGTGAATCGACAGGGTTCGGAAACACCATATATTTT.

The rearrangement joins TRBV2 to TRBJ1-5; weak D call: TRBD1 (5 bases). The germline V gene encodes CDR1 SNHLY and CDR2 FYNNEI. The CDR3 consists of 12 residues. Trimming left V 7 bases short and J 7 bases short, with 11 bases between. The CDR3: CASTSGKQPQHF. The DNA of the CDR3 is TGTGCCAGCACCTCAGGGAAACAGCCCCAGCATTTT.

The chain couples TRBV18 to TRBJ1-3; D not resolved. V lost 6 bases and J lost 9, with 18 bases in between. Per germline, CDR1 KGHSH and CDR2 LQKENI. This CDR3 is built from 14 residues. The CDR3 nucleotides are TGTGCCAGCTCCCGGGTAGAAGCGGCGGGCACCATATATTTT. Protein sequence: CASSRVEAAGTIYF.

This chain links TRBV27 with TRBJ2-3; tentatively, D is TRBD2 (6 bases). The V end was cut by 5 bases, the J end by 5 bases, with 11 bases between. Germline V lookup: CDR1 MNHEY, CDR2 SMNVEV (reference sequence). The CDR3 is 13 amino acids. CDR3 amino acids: CASSPPAGDTQYF. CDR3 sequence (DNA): TGTGCCAGCAGTCCCCCAGCGGGAGATACGCAGTATTTT.

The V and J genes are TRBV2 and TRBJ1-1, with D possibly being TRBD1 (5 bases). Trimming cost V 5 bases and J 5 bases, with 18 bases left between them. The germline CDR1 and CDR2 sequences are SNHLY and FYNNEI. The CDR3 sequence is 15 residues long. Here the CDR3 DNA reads TGTGCCAGCAGTCTCAGGCAGGTTGGGGGGACTGAAGCTTTCTTT. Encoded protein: CASSLRQVGGTEAFF. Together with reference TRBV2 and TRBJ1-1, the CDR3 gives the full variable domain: EPEVTQTPSHQVTQMGQEVILRCVPISNHLYFYWYRQILGQKVEFLVSFYNNEISEKSEIFDDQFSVERPDGSNFTLKIRSTKLEDSAMYFCASSLRQVGGTEAFFGQGTRLTVV.

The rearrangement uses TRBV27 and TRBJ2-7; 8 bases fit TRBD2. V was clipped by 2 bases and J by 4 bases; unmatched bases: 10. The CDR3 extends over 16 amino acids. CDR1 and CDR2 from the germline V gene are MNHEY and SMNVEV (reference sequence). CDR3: CASSLGHGRASYEQYF. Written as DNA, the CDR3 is TGTGCCAGCAGTTTAGGGCACGGGAGGGCCTCGTACGAGCAGTACTTC.

The CDR3 reads CASSSGTGGSSYNEQFF. The DNA of the CDR3 is TGTGCCAGCAGCTCCGGAACCGGGGGGAGCTCCTACAATGAGCAGTTCTTC. This chain joins TRBV7-9 and TRBJ2-1, with 7 bases fitting TRBD2. In germline, CDR1 is SEHNR, CDR2 FQNEAQ (reference sequence). V was pared by 4 bases and J by 0 bases, with 9 bases of the junction left unmatched. The CDR3 spans 17 residues.

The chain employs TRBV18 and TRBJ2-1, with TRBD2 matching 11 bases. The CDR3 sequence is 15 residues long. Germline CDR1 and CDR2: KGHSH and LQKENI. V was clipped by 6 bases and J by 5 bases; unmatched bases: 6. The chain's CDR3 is CASSPGLAGDNEQFF. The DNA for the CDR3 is TGTGCCAGCTCTCCCGGACTAGCGGGTGACAATGAGCAGTTCTTC.